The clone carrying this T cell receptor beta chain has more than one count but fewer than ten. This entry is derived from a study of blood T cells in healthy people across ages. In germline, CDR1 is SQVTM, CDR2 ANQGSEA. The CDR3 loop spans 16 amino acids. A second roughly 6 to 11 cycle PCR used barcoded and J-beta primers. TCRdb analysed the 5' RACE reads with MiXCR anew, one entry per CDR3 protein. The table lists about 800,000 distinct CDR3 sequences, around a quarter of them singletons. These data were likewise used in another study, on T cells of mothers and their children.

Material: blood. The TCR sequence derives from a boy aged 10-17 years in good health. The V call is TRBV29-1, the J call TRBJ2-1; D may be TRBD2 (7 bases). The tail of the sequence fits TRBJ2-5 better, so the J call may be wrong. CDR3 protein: CSVEDYGPRGGETQYF. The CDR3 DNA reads TGCAGCGTTGAAGACTACGGGCCAAGGGGGGGAGAGACCCAGTACTTC.